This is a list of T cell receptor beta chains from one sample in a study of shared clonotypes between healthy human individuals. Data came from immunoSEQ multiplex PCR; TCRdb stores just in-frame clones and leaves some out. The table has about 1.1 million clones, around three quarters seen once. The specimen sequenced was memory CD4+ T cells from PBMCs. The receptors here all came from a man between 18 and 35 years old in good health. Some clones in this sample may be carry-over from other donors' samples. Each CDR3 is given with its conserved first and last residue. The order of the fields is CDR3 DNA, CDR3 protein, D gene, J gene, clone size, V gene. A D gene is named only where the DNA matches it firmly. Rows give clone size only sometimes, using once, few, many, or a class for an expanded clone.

TGTGCCAGCAGCCTCAAAGCGGGAGGGCGCACCGGGGAGCTGTTTTTT,CASSLKAGGRTGELFF,TRBD2,TRBJ2-2,few,TRBV2
TGTGCCAGCAGCTTAGACCAGCGCGGCTATACCTTC,CASSLDQRGYTF,NA,TRBJ1-2,once,TRBV7-9
TGTGCCAGTAACAATGTATGGGCCAGAACTAACTATGGCTACACCTTC,CASNNVWARTNYGYTF,NA,TRBJ1-2,few,TRBV28
TGTGCCAGCAGCCGGGGCCGATACGAGCAGTACTTC,CASSRGRYEQYF,NA,TRBJ2-7,once,TRBV6-6
TGCGCCAGCACCCTGGGGAGGGAGCGAGGTGAAAAACTGTTTTTT,CASTLGRERGEKLFF,NA,TRBJ1-4,NA,TRBV23-1
TGTGCCAGCAGCCTCCGGGACGGCCTCAATGAGCAGTTCTTC,CASSLRDGLNEQFF,NA,TRBJ2-1,NA,TRBV7-7
TGTGCCAGCAGTATCAGGGGAGCTGGGGCCAACGTCCTGACTTTC,CASSIRGAGANVLTF,NA,TRBJ2-6,NA,TRBV28
TGTGCCAGCAGCGCGACTAGTTCGAATGAGCAGTTCTTC,CASSATSSNEQFF,NA,TRBJ2-1,NA,TRBV9
TGTGCCAGCAGTTTAGGGGGCGGTTTCACTGAAGCTTTCTTT,CASSLGGGFTEAFF,NA,TRBJ1-1,NA,TRBV28
TGTGCCAGCAGCCGGAGCCAGGGGGCCACAGATACGCAGTATTTT,CASSRSQGATDTQYF,TRBD1,TRBJ2-3,NA,TRBV13
TGTGCCAGCAGCCTTTTTAAAGGTAAAGCTTTCTTT,CASSLFKGKAFF,NA,TRBJ1-1,NA,TRBV13
TGTGCCAGCAGCCCGTCCGGGACTTCGCGATCCGAGCAGTACTTC,CASSPSGTSRSEQYF,NA,TRBJ2-7,NA,TRBV6-5
TGTGCCAGCAGCTTCGATAGAATAGCGGCCAACCAAGAGACCCAGTACTTC,CASSFDRIAANQETQYF,NA,TRBJ2-5,NA,TRBV5-6
TGTGCCTGGAGTGTACTTGGGACAGGGGGCTCGGATACGCAGTATTTT,CAWSVLGTGGSDTQYF,TRBD1,TRBJ2-3,NA,TRBV30
TGTGCCAGCAGTGAACCCTACGCTGGGGGAAACACCATATATTTT,CASSEPYAGGNTIYF,NA,TRBJ1-3,NA,TRBV25-1
TGTGCCATCGGGGACGCTACCTACGAGCAGTACTTC,CAIGDATYEQYF,NA,TRBJ2-7,NA,TRBV10-3
TGTGCCAGCAGCCAAGATTTGAGGGGCTACACCTTC,CASSQDLRGYTF,NA,TRBJ1-2,NA,TRBV14
TGTGCCAGCAGGCCCCGCGGGAGCGGCTATGAGCAGTTCTTC,CASRPRGSGYEQFF,TRBD2,TRBJ2-1,NA,TRBV2
TGTGCCAGCGGGGGGAAGGGAATCCCATTACACTACGAGCAGTACTTC,CASGGKGIPLHYEQYF,NA,TRBJ2-7,NA,TRBV28
TGCGCCAGCCAGGGACAGTCCTACGAGCAGTACTTC,CASQGQSYEQYF,TRBD1,TRBJ2-7,NA,TRBV5-1
TGTGCCAGCAGTTTGGGGAACTATGGCTACACCTTC,CASSLGNYGYTF,NA,TRBJ1-2,once,TRBV6-5
TGTGCCAGCAGTCCGCCGACTAGCGGGAGTGGTGGCGGGGAGCTGTTTTTT,CASSPPTSGSGGGELFF,TRBD2,TRBJ2-2,NA,TRBV28
TGTGCCAGTAAGGGCGGCTACACCTTC,CASKGGYTF,NA,TRBJ1-2,many,TRBV19
TGCGCCAGCACTTTCATAGCGGGAGGAGGCACCGGGGAGCTGTTTTTT,CASTFIAGGGTGELFF,TRBD2,TRBJ2-2,NA,TRBV5-1
TGTGCCAGCAGCTTGGGAGGTGGACAGGGATACGAGCAGTACTTC,CASSLGGGQGYEQYF,TRBD1,TRBJ2-7,once,TRBV5-4
TGCGCCAGCAGCGGAGCTTTAGGGGACACAGATACGCAGTATTTT,CASSGALGDTDTQYF,NA,TRBJ2-3,NA,TRBV4-3
TGTGCCAGCAGCCATGGACAGTACGGCACCATATATTTT,CASSHGQYGTIYF,NA,TRBJ1-3,few,TRBV9
TGCGCCAGCAGTCCCGGGACTAGCGGGAGGGCCATCTACGAGCAGTACTTC,CASSPGTSGRAIYEQYF,TRBD2,TRBJ2-7,NA,TRBV5-1
TGCGCCAGCAGCCTGGACGGCAGCTCGGGCGAGCAGTACTTC,CASSLDGSSGEQYF,NA,TRBJ2-7,NA,TRBV5-1
TGCGCCAGCAGCCAACTAGTAGCCGGGGAGCTGTTTTTT,CASSQLVAGELFF,NA,TRBJ2-2,once,TRBV4-1
TGTGCCAGCAGTAATACCGGGACCCTAGGAAATGAGCAGTTCTTC,CASSNTGTLGNEQFF,NA,TRBJ2-1,few,TRBV6-6
TGTGCCAGCAGTTTCCGAACCGCCGGCACCTACGAGCAGTACTTC,CASSFRTAGTYEQYF,NA,TRBJ2-7,NA,TRBV27
TGCGCCAGCAGCTTGGAGCAGGGCTACGAGCAGTACTTC,CASSLEQGYEQYF,NA,TRBJ2-7,NA,TRBV5-1
TGTGCCAGCAGCTCGACTCTGGAAGAGACCCAGTACTTC,CASSSTLEETQYF,NA,TRBJ2-5,NA,TRBV5-6
TGTGCCAGCAGCTTAGCGGGAGATCAGCCCCAGCATTTT,CASSLAGDQPQHF,NA,TRBJ1-5,NA,TRBV7-2
TGCGCCAGCAGCATAAACCCAGGGGCAATCAATGGCTACACCTTC,CASSINPGAINGYTF,NA,TRBJ1-2,NA,TRBV5-1
TGTGCCAGCAGCCAAGTGGGTGCCCCCCAAGAGACCCAGTACTTC,CASSQVGAPQETQYF,NA,TRBJ2-5,NA,TRBV4-2
TGTGCCAGCAGCTTACGACAGGGGCTTAATGAAAAACTGTTTTTT,CASSLRQGLNEKLFF,TRBD1,TRBJ1-4,NA,TRBV7-2
TGTGCCAGCAGTTTATTAGGTAGCGCAGGCACAGATACGCAGTATTTT,CASSLLGSAGTDTQYF,NA,TRBJ2-3,NA,TRBV28
TGTGCCAGCAGTGCCACAGGGGAGTTGAACGAGCAGTACTTC,CASSATGELNEQYF,TRBD1,TRBJ2-7,NA,TRBV6-1
TGTGCCAGCAGCCCCCCCCTACGGGACGGGGGCAAAGAGACCCAGTACTTC,CASSPPLRDGGKETQYF,NA,TRBJ2-5,NA,TRBV7-8